This T cell receptor beta chain appears in the sequencing data of a study of cytomegalovirus exposure and HLA in healthy donors. Overall study context: A prior analysis found around 110 million unique TCR beta sequences from 150 million to 200 million T cells. Study-wide findings and caveats: A later analysis appeared to link common viral pathogens to several of the most significant clusters.

Vbeta (60) and Jbeta (13) primers were used in the PCR. The table came from immunoSEQ multiplex PCR; TCRdb's copy has only in-frame clones and leaves some out. This table holds under 200,000 clones, roughly 80% found once. Donors likely had unrecorded immune exposures despite being nominally healthy when sampled. Germline V gene data show CDR1 as MRHNA and CDR2 as SNTAGT. V dropped 2 bases and J dropped 6; count of bases not matched to a gene: 2. This CDR3 region has 15 residues. A remark on this clone: As yet, its antigen is unknown.

This clonotype originated in a girl aged 2 to 10 in good health and CMV-seropositive. This chain joins TRBV6-4 and TRBJ2-2, with TRBD2 matching 11 bases. Sequenced sample: PBMCs. CDR3 bases: TGTGCCAGCAGTGACCTAGCGGGAGGATCCGGGGAGCTGTTTTTT. The encoded protein is CASSDLAGGSGELFF.